The 27 T cell receptor beta chains reported below all come from one sample, sequenced in a study of T cells in Graves' hyperthyroidism and ophthalmopathy. Amplification yielded TCR beta CDR3 regions, with RNA transcripts as the source. HTBI primers were used for first-round RT-PCR of the TCR CDR3. TCRdb re-derived calls from the multiplex PCR reads in MiXCR, one entry per CDR3 protein. The sample has 300,000 to 400,000 distinct CDR3 sequences, approximately 15% seen once; the top ten hold approximately 25%. Sequencing was carried out using blood. The receptors originated from a woman in her 30s with Graves' hyperthyroidism.

The J gene is TRBJ1-4, the V gene TRBV7-9; perhaps TRBD1 as D (6 bases). V lost 1 base, J lost 8 bases, and 14 bases lay in between. This CDR3 region has 15 residues. The germline gives CDR1 SEHNR, CDR2 FQNEAQ (reference sequence). This chain's CDR3 is CASSLGSGGREKLFF. The CDR3 region has the DNA TGTGCCAGCAGCTTAGGATCGGGGGGCCGAGAAAAACTGTTTTTT.

This clonotype has just a few counts. The chain combines TRBV20-1 with TRBJ2-3, with D perhaps TRBD1 or TRBD2 (5 bases each). Germline V gene data show CDR1 as DFQATT and CDR2 as SNEGSKA (reference sequence). This CDR3 has 12 residues. The DNA of the CDR3 is TGCACCGTGGGGGAAAACACAGATACGCAGTATTTT. It codes for CTVGENTDTQYF.

This clonotype was seen only a few times. This chain uses TRBV19 with TRBJ1-1; 7 bases are a match to TRBD1. Germline V gene lookup returns CDR1 LNHDA and CDR2 SQIVND (reference sequence). The length of the CDR3 is 15 residues. The J segment lost 5 bases and the V segment lost 7 bases, leaving 13 bases of the junction unmatched. The CDR3 bases are TGTGCCAGTAATCGGGACAGACTTGGTTTGACTGAAGCTTTCTTT. This encodes CASNRDRLGLTEAFF.

This clonotype was counted only a few times. V and J are TRBV29-1 and TRBJ1-2; D is uncertain. The V gene lost 7 bases and the J gene lost 11 bases, with 17 bases spanning the gap. CDR3 length: 11 residues. Germline V gene lookup returns CDR1 SQVTM and CDR2 ANQGSEA. The chain's CDR3 is CSAGEEIGYTF. The CDR3 nucleotides read TGCAGCGCCGGAGAGGAGATTGGGTACACCTTC.

This clonotype came up a few times. The chain combines TRBV11-3 with TRBJ2-3, with 14 bases that match TRBD2. The CDR3 sequence is 16 residues long. V gave up 5 bases and J gave up 8 bases; unmatched junction bases: 9. CDR1 is SGHNT, CDR2 YENEEA, per germline. The chain's CDR3 is CASSRGTSGSGSTQYF. CDR3 bases: TGTGCCAGCAGCAGAGGGACTAGCGGGAGTGGCAGTACGCAGTATTTT. Based on the CDR3 plus reference TRBV11-3 and TRBJ2-3, the full variable domain is EAGVVQSPRYKIIEKKQPVAFWCNPISGHNTLYWYLQNLGQGPELLIRYENEEAVDDSQLPKDRFSAERLKGVDSTLKIQPAELGDSAVYLCASSRGTSGSGSTQYFGPGTRLTVL.

This clonotype was counted many times. V and J are TRBV6-2 or TRBV6-3 and TRBJ2-1; TRBD1 agrees at 11 bases. This CDR3 contains 12 residues. The germline V gene encodes CDR1 MNHEY and CDR2 SVGEGT. J lost 8 bases, V lost 11 bases, and 5 bases had no gene match. The CDR3 is CAGGQGVHEQFF. In DNA, the CDR3 is TGTGCCGGGGGACAGGGGGTTCATGAGCAGTTCTTC.

In this sample, this clonotype turned up many times. The chain joins TRBV6-1 to TRBJ2-7; 7 nucleotides align to TRBD2. The CDR3 runs to 15 residues. Germline-derived CDR1 and CDR2 are MNHNS and SASEGT. Trimming cost V 5 bases and J 1 base; bases outside gene matches: 8. CDR3 DNA sequence: TGTGCCAGCAGTTATTTCCGGGGGGTTTCCTACGAGCAGTACTTC. It specifies CASSYFRGVSYEQYF.

A note on this clonotype: A read error may be the cause here, since a much bigger clone is one base away. CDR3 nucleotide sequence: TGTACCAGCAGTTTAAAGACAGCAAACACCATATATTTT. It is translated as CTSSLKTANTIYF. V and J are TRBV28 and TRBJ1-3, with D maybe TRBD1 (5 bases). The germline gives CDR1 MDHEN, CDR2 SYDVKM. The CDR3 spans 13 residues.

This clonotype has only a few counts. The chain has TRBV18 and TRBJ1-1; D gene ambiguous. The CDR3 has 15 residues. Trimming took off 2 bases at V and 4 bases at J, with 14 bases between the two ends. Germline assignment: CDR1 KGHSH and CDR2 LQKENI. The CDR3 region is CASSPIHGQATEAFF. The CDR3 DNA sequence: TGTGCCAGCTCACCAATCCACGGGCAAGCCACTGAAGCTTTCTTT.

This clonotype has a count of ten or more. This sequence joins TRBV12-3 or TRBV12-4 and TRBJ2-1; 7 bases line up with TRBD2. With V trimmed by 8 bases and J by 7 bases, 11 bases remained unmatched. The CDR3 sequence is 14 residues long. CDR3 nucleotides: TGTGCCAGCGGATCTAGCGGATGGGGGAATGAGCAGTTCTTC. This translates into CASGSSGWGNEQFF.

This clonotype was counted ten times or more. The J gene is TRBJ2-3, the V gene TRBV28, with D perhaps TRBD2 (5 bases). V lost 7 bases and J lost 4, with 12 bases in between. The CDR3 covers 13 residues. Germline V gene data show CDR1 as MDHEN and CDR2 as SYDVKM. The CDR3 coding sequence is TGTGCCAGCACTCAGGACTCAGCAGATACGCAGTATTTT. It yields the protein CASTQDSADTQYF.

In its sample, this clonotype was seen a few times. This chain connects TRBV29-1 to TRBJ2-7; no firm D call. The ends were cut back, 6 bases at V and 2 bases at J, with 17 bases in the middle. The CDR3 is 14 residues long. The V gene's germline CDR1 is SQVTM and CDR2 ANQGSEA. The DNA for the CDR3 is TGCAGCGTGGACCTCTTCCGCCGGACCTACGAGCAGTACTTC. It is translated as CSVDLFRRTYEQYF.

This clonotype was counted between two and nine times. The chain couples TRBV16 to TRBJ1-5; D gene ambiguous. The CDR3 contains 13 residues. Per the germline V gene, CDR1 is KGHSY and CDR2 is FQNENV. V was pared by 1 base and J by 5 bases, with 6 bases between. CDR3 in amino acids: CASSQFRDQPQHF. The CDR3, as DNA: TGTGCCAGCAGCCAATTCCGTGATCAGCCCCAGCATTTT.

This clonotype was detected only a few times. This rearrangement joins TRBV5-1 to TRBJ2-1, with 12 bases matching TRBD2. The J segment lost 6 bases and the V segment lost 3 bases, leaving 7 bases of the junction unmatched. The CDR3 covers 16 residues. Per germline, CDR1 SGHRS and CDR2 YFSETQ. The CDR3 DNA follows: TGCGCCAGCAGCTACCTAGCGGGAGGGCCCGGCAATGAGCAGTTCTTC. This sequence encodes CASSYLAGGPGNEQFF. Full variable domain (remainder filled in from reference TRBV5-1 and TRBJ2-1): KAGVTQTPRYLIKTRGQQVTLSCSPISGHRSVSWYQQTPGQGLQFLFEYFSETQRNKGNFPGRFSGRQFSNSRSEMNVSTLELGDSALYLCASSYLAGGPGNEQFFGPGTRLTVL.

This clonotype came up a few times. The chain is built from TRBV19 and TRBJ2-7; no firm D call. Germline values: CDR1 LNHDA, CDR2 SQIVND (reference sequence). The CDR3 length is 14 residues. Trimming pared 7 bases from V and 0 bases from J, leaving 13 bases between. DNA of the CDR3: TGTGCCAGTACGCCGACATTTACCTCCTACGAGCAGTACTTC. As protein: CASTPTFTSYEQYF.

This clonotype was counted at least ten times. The chain is built from TRBV7-8 and TRBJ1-5; TRBD1 might be the D (5 bases). The CDR3 runs to 15 residues. Germline values: CDR1 SGHVS, CDR2 FQNEAQ. V was shortened by 5 bases and J by 4 bases, with 15 bases between the two germline ends. CDR3 sequence (DNA): TGTGCCAGCAGCCCTGGGGCGCAGACTAATCAGCCCCAGCATTTT. It translates to CASSPGAQTNQPQHF.

In its sample, this clonotype was seen many times. The rearrangement uses TRBV6-2 or TRBV6-3 and TRBJ2-5; maybe TRBD2 (5 bases). The V gene's germline CDR1 is MNHEY and CDR2 SVGEGT. The CDR3 sequence is 12 residues long. The ends were cut back, 7 bases at V and 5 bases at J, with 11 bases in the middle. Here the CDR3 DNA reads TGTGCCAGCATTTCCCCGGGGGAGACCCAGTACTTC. As protein: CASISPGETQYF.

This clonotype was seen ten or more times. The DNA for the CDR3 is TGTGCCAGCAGTCGGCGCGGGGGAGCCTCCTACAATGAGCAGTTCTTC. This sequence encodes CASSRRGGASYNEQFF. The chain is built from TRBV7-2 and TRBJ2-1, with 7 nucleotides matching TRBD2. Germline V gene sequence: CDR1 SGHTA, CDR2 FQGNSA. V shed 6 bases, J shed 0 bases, and the junction held 8 bases outside the gene matches. The CDR3 consists of 16 residues.

The table lists this clonotype with many counts. The chain combines TRBV20-1 with TRBJ2-1, with 13 positions matching TRBD2. After removal of 5 bases from V and 10 bases from J, the junction contained 2 bases not matched to a gene. The CDR3 runs 12 residues. Germline V gene lookup returns CDR1 DFQATT and CDR2 SNEGSKA (reference sequence). CDR3: CSAGLAGDEQFF. The DNA of the CDR3 is TGCAGTGCTGGACTAGCGGGAGACGAGCAGTTCTTC.

About this clonotype itself: Compared with germline, one end of the junction differs, possibly owing to a read error. This chain joins TRBV20-1 and TRBJ2-1; a weak D match, TRBD2 (6 bases). CDR1 DFQATT and CDR2 SNEGSKA come from the germline V gene (reference sequence). The CDR3 is 24 residues long. The CDR3 loop is CSAYRRGRSAVGVNEEGPTMTQLF. In nucleotides, the CDR3 is TGCAGTGCTTACCGCCGGGGTCGAAGTGCCGTTGGGGTCAACGAGGAGGGCCCTACAATGACCCAACTCTTC.

This clonotype was seen many times. The chain is built from TRBV12-3 or TRBV12-4 and TRBJ1-6; D is unresolved. V was shortened by 6 bases and J by 1 base, with 7 bases between the two germline ends. This CDR3 contains 14 residues. The CDR3 here is CASSAGSYNSPLHF. In nucleotides, the CDR3 is TGTGCCAGCAGCGCGGGTTCCTATAATTCACCCCTCCACTTT.

This clonotype was counted ten times or more. The rearrangement joins TRBV6-2 or TRBV6-3 to TRBJ2-7; D gene unclear. This CDR3 spans 13 amino acids. Trimming took off 2 bases at V and 2 bases at J, with 7 bases between the two ends. Germline assignment: CDR1 MNHEY and CDR2 SVGEGT. The CDR3 protein is CASSYLSTYEQYF. Written as DNA, the CDR3 is TGTGCCAGCAGTTACCTATCCACCTACGAGCAGTACTTC.

The CDR3 sequence: CASSLLYGSGGGELFF. CDR3 sequence (DNA): TGTGCCAGCAGCTTGTTGTACGGGAGTGGGGGCGGGGAGCTGTTTTTT. The rearrangement uses TRBV5-5 and TRBJ2-2; tentative D call: TRBD2 (6 bases). Trimming cost V 1 base and J 7 bases, with 17 bases left between them. Germline V gene data show CDR1 as SGHKS and CDR2 as YYEKEE (reference sequence). This CDR3 contains 16 residues.

This clonotype was counted a few times. The chain recombines TRBV20-1 with TRBJ2-2; tentatively, D is TRBD1 (6 bases). The CDR3 sequence is 16 residues long. V dropped 0 bases and J dropped 7 bases, with 18 bases sitting between them. The germline CDR1 and CDR2 sequences are DFQATT and SNEGSKA (reference sequence). The CDR3: CSARDSRAGVNGELFF. In DNA, the CDR3 is TGCAGTGCTAGAGATTCGCGGGCAGGGGTGAACGGGGAGCTGTTTTTT.

This sequence joins TRBV27 and TRBJ2-4, with 12 bases fitting TRBD2. Germline lookup yields CDR1 MNHEY and CDR2 SMNVEV (reference sequence). There are 16 residues in the CDR3. J gave up 4 bases and V 7 bases, and 8 bases lay outside the gene matches. DNA of the CDR3: TGTGCCAGCATGTTCCTGGGGACTAGCGGGAAAAACATTCAGTACTTC. Encoded protein: CASMFLGTSGKNIQYF.

This clonotype has a count of ten or more. The J gene is TRBJ1-2, the V gene TRBV28; 8 bases are a match to TRBD1. The germline V gene encodes CDR1 MDHEN and CDR2 SYDVKM. V dropped 3 bases and J dropped 4; count of bases not matched to a gene: 10. The CDR3 is made up of 16 amino acids. The CDR3 reads CASSFRTGKRFYGYTF. The DNA for the CDR3 is TGTGCCAGCAGTTTTAGGACAGGGAAGAGGTTCTATGGCTACACCTTC.

V gene TRBV20-1 combines with J gene TRBJ2-7; 7 nucleotides match TRBD2. This CDR3 has 17 residues. Germline V lookup: CDR1 DFQATT, CDR2 SNEGSKA (reference sequence). Losses at the gene ends were 2 bases for V and 4 bases for J; bases not matched to a gene: 17. CDR3 loop: CSARPAKSGTLRYEQYF. For the CDR3, the DNA is TGCAGTGCTAGACCGGCAAAGAGCGGGACCCTTAGATACGAGCAGTACTTC.